Shown below are 18 T cell receptor beta chains from a single sample sequenced in a study of blood T cells in healthy people across ages. For the second PCR, which ran for 7 to 11 cycles, a sample-barcoded 5' primer and a J-beta primer mix were used. Each CDR3 protein is one row after TCRdb ran MiXCR on the 5' RACE reads. The sample contains over 1,300,000 distinct CDR3 sequences, approximately 59% of which appear only once. Sequenced material: blood. All receptors come from a man aged 18 to 29 in good health.

The rearrangement joins TRBV7-6 to TRBJ2-5; 8 bases map to TRBD2. CDR1 is SGHVS, CDR2 FNYEAQ, per germline. V dropped 1 base and J dropped 11; count of bases not matched to a gene: 12. CDR3 size: 15 residues. The CDR3 DNA is TGTGCCAGCAGCTTAGTTAGCGGGAAGAATAATGAGCAGTACTTC. Translation gives CASSLVSGKNNEQYF.

The rearrangement joins TRBV20-1 to TRBJ2-5; possibly TRBD1 or TRBD2 for D (5 bases each). Germline CDR1 is DFQATT and CDR2 is SNEGSKA (reference sequence). V shed 6 bases and J shed 11 bases, with 31 bases lying between them. The CDR3 consists of 16 residues. This CDR3 is CSADNQPGPLRREQYF. The CDR3 DNA follows: TGCAGTGCAGACAACCAACCGGGACCCTTACGAAGAGAGCAGTACTTC.

This clonotype came up once. The chain employs TRBV29-1 and TRBJ1-2; D unclear. The CDR3 sequence is 16 residues long. Germline V gives CDR1 SQVTM, CDR2 ANQGSEA. Deletions cut 4 bases from V and 8 bases from J, with 26 bases between. The CDR3 region is CSVVATANGGLYGYTF. The CDR3 DNA sequence: TGCAGCGTTGTGGCAACAGCCAATGGTGGACTCTACGGCTACACCTTC.

The chain combines TRBV4-1 with TRBJ2-7; D is ambiguous. V lost 3 bases to trimming and J lost 2 bases, with 17 bases between them. This CDR3 contains 16 residues. Per germline, CDR1 MGHRA and CDR2 YSYEKL. In nucleotides, the CDR3 is TGCGCCAGCAGCCAGGATAGGGCTGAATTCGCCTACGAGCAGTACTTC. Amino acids: CASSQDRAEFAYEQYF.

This clonotype has only a few counts. This sequence joins TRBV6-5 and TRBJ1-1; possibly TRBD1 for D (5 bases). The ends were cut back, 4 bases at V and 1 base at J, with 13 bases in the middle. The germline V gene encodes CDR1 MNHEY and CDR2 SVGAGI. The CDR3 totals 15 residues. DNA of the CDR3: TGTGCCAGCAGTTCTGGGGGTGGAGGGAACACTGAAGCTTTCTTT. Residues: CASSSGGGGNTEAFF.

V gene TRBV29-1 combines with J gene TRBJ2-7, with D maybe TRBD1 (6 bases). The length of the CDR3 is 16 residues. V was clipped by 0 bases and J by 0 bases, with 15 bases between them. CDR1 and CDR2 (germline): SQVTM, ANQGSEA. The CDR3 DNA reads as TGCAGCGTTGAAGATGGGAACGACAGGAGCTCCTACGAGCAGTACTTC. This gives the protein CSVEDGNDRSSYEQYF.

The rearrangement links TRBV5-1 to TRBJ2-7; D gene uncertain. CDR1 and CDR2 from the germline V gene are SGHRS and YFSETQ. Deletions cut 4 bases from V and 6 bases from J, with 17 bases between. The CDR3 length is 14 residues. The CDR3 spells CASSIDPGLGEQYF. Here the CDR3 DNA reads TGCGCCAGCAGCATAGATCCCGGTCTCGGCGAGCAGTACTTC.

The rearrangement links TRBV28 to TRBJ2-2; the match to TRBD1 covers 7 bases. The CDR3 totals 13 residues. The V gene end was trimmed by 10 bases and the J gene end by 7 bases; junction bases not matched to a gene: 9. CDR1 is MDHEN and CDR2 is SYDVKM in the germline V gene. The CDR3 reads CAIGDRNLGELFF. CDR3 bases: TGTGCCATCGGGGACAGAAACCTCGGGGAGCTGTTTTTT.

The J gene is TRBJ2-7, the V gene TRBV4-1; D unresolved. V lost 0 bases to trimming and J lost 1 base, with 10 bases between them. CDR3 length: 15 amino acids. The germline V gene encodes CDR1 MGHRA and CDR2 YSYEKL. The CDR3 protein is CASSQDILGSYEQYF. Written as DNA, the CDR3 is TGCGCCAGCAGCCAAGATATATTGGGGTCCTACGAGCAGTACTTC.

V is TRBV4-1 and J is TRBJ1-4; perhaps TRBD1 as D (5 bases). The CDR3 contains 14 residues. The germline V gene encodes CDR1 MGHRA and CDR2 YSYEKL. V lost 2 bases and J lost 4, with 8 bases in between. The CDR3, as DNA: TGCGCCAGCAGCCAATATGACAGTAATGAAAAACTGTTTTTT. This sequence encodes CASSQYDSNEKLFF.

The genes are TRBV7-2 and TRBJ2-3; 7 nucleotides match TRBD2. This CDR3 comprises 13 residues. V lost 6 bases to trimming and J lost 3 bases; unmatched junction nucleotides: 3. Germline lookup yields CDR1 SGHTA and CDR2 FQGNSA. The CDR3 region has the DNA TGTGCCAGCAGGGAAGCGGGGACAGATACGCAGTATTTT. Protein sequence: CASREAGTDTQYF.

The chain couples TRBV25-1 to TRBJ1-2; D is unresolved. V dropped 2 bases and J dropped 2 bases, with 9 bases sitting between them. From germline, CDR1 is MGHDK and CDR2 SYGVNS. The CDR3 runs to 14 residues. CDR3 sequence: CASSEIDNNYGYTF. The CDR3 coding sequence is TGTGCCAGCAGTGAAATCGACAACAACTATGGCTACACCTTC.

The rearrangement links TRBV5-1 to TRBJ1-5; no reliable D call. The length of the CDR3 is 13 residues. Trimming removed 0 bases from V and 7 bases from J, with 8 bases in between. The germline V gene encodes CDR1 SGHRS and CDR2 YFSETQ. In DNA form, the CDR3 reads TGCGCCAGCAGCTTGGCCTCAGGACAGCCCCAGCATTTT. Amino acid sequence: CASSLASGQPQHF. Full variable domain (rest looked up from reference TRBV5-1 and TRBJ1-5): KAGVTQTPRYLIKTRGQQVTLSCSPISGHRSVSWYQQTPGQGLQFLFEYFSETQRNKGNFPGRFSGRQFSNSRSEMNVSTLELGDSALYLCASSLASGQPQHFGDGTRLSIL.

The CDR3 DNA follows: TGTGCTAGTGGTTTGAGCACGGGGACAGGGGGTACCGGGGAGCTGTTTTTT. This translates into CASGLSTGTGGTGELFF. The V gene is TRBV12-5, the J gene TRBJ2-2, with 11 bases aligning to TRBD1. Germline CDR1 and CDR2: LGHNT and FRNRAP. V lost 2 bases, J lost 5 bases, and 7 bases stayed unmatched. The CDR3 has 17 residues.

A single count supports this clonotype. The gene calls are TRBV7-2 and TRBJ1-4, with 9 bases that match TRBD1. V lost 6 bases, J lost 0 bases, and 2 bases stayed unmatched. Germline CDR1 and CDR2: SGHTA and FQGNSA. The CDR3 length is 15 residues. The CDR3 is CASRDRGTTNEKLFF. The CDR3 bases are TGTGCCAGCAGGGACAGGGGAACAACTAATGAAAAACTGTTTTTT.

Only a few counts were recorded for this clonotype. The chain combines TRBV29-1 with TRBJ2-7, with D tentatively TRBD2 (5 bases). V lost 4 bases to trimming and J lost 1 base, with 11 bases between them. Per germline, CDR1 SQVTM and CDR2 ANQGSEA. The CDR3 contains 13 residues. CDR3 sequence (DNA): TGCAGCGTTGCTCGCAGCGGATCCTACGAGCAGTACTTC. Amino acids: CSVARSGSYEQYF.

The V call is TRBV4-1, the J call TRBJ1-5; unclear D gene. Germline V gene lookup returns CDR1 MGHRA and CDR2 YSYEKL. The CDR3 is 13 amino acids. V lost 1 base to trimming and J lost 9 bases, with 10 bases between them. The CDR3 loop is CASSQVPDRPQHF. Written as DNA, the CDR3 is TGCGCCAGCAGCCAAGTGCCCGATCGGCCCCAGCATTTT.

In DNA form, the CDR3 reads TGCGCCAGCAGCTTGGGGGGGAACAACAATGAGCAGTTCTTC. Translated, it gives CASSLGGNNNEQFF. The chain joins TRBV5-1 to TRBJ2-1; D may match TRBD1 or TRBD2 (5 bases each). CDR1 is SGHRS, CDR2 YFSETQ, per germline. Trimming left V 0 bases short and J 5 bases short, with 9 bases between. The length of the CDR3 is 14 residues.